These 14 T cell receptor beta chains came from one sample sequenced in a study of T cell responses to AZD1222 COVID-19 vaccine. Repertoires were generated with immunoSEQ multiplex PCR, while TCRdb's copy carries only in-frame clones and drops some. The table has roughly 110,000 clones, about 93% seen once; the top ten hold 5.5% to 7%. The sample was peripheral blood, taken 28 days after the second AZD1222 dose. The receptors were gathered from an adult who received the AZD1222 COVID-19 vaccine.

The rearrangement joins TRBV20-1 to TRBJ1-2, with TRBD1 identical over 8 bases. This CDR3 has 13 amino acids. Trimming removed 3 bases from V and 4 bases from J; junction bases left unmatched: 4. Germline V CDR1 and CDR2: DFQATT, SNEGSKA (reference sequence). The CDR3 coding sequence is TGCAGTGCTAGTCCGACAGGGGCCTATGGCTACACCTTC. This sequence encodes CSASPTGAYGYTF.

The chain joins TRBV10-3 to TRBJ2-7; TRBD2 matches at 9 bases. J gave up 2 bases and V 4 bases, and 6 bases lay outside the gene matches. The CDR3 totals 15 residues. Germline CDR1 is ENHRY and CDR2 is SYGVKD. Here the CDR3 DNA reads TGTGCCATCAGTGGAAAGGCTAGCGGGACCTACGAGCAGTACTTC. Translation: CAISGKASGTYEQYF.

The chain joins TRBV5-1 to TRBJ2-2; no clear D. This CDR3 is 14 amino acids long. The germline CDR1 and CDR2 sequences are SGHRS and YFSETQ. The V gene lost 4 bases and the J gene lost 4 bases, with 11 bases spanning the gap. The CDR3 nucleotides read TGCGCCAGCAGCGTTACCCTAACCACCGGGGAGCTGTTTTTT. Translation gives CASSVTLTTGELFF.

The J gene is TRBJ1-2, the V gene TRBV28; D uncertain. CDR1 and CDR2 (germline): MDHEN, SYDVKM. The germline V and J ends were trimmed by 11 bases and 8 bases, with 9 bases remaining between them. This CDR3 comprises 9 residues. CDR3 nucleotide sequence: TGTGCCCCGATTGGAGGCTACACCTTC. It translates to CAPIGGYTF.

This clone was observed a few times. The genes are TRBV27 and TRBJ1-1; possibly TRBD1 for D (5 bases). The CDR3 is made up of 16 amino acids. Deletions cut 6 bases from V and 2 bases from J, with 19 bases between. Germline CDR1 reads MNHEY; CDR2 reads SMNVEV (reference sequence). CDR3 protein: CASRPRQITKNTEAFF. As DNA, the CDR3 is TGTGCCAGCAGGCCAAGACAGATTACAAAAAACACTGAAGCTTTCTTT.

The rearrangement uses TRBV27 and TRBJ1-2; 9 nucleotides agree with TRBD1. CDR1 and CDR2 (germline): MNHEY, SMNVEV (reference sequence). With V trimmed by 4 bases and J by 3 bases, 6 bases remained unmatched. This CDR3 region has 15 residues. CDR3: CASSSRTGEHYGYTF. The CDR3 nucleotides read TGTGCCAGCAGTTCCAGGACAGGGGAACACTATGGCTACACCTTC.

This clone was detected a few times. The rearrangement joins TRBV19 to TRBJ1-4; 7 nucleotides match TRBD1. The CDR3 has 15 residues. V shed 3 bases and J 8 bases; nucleotides not matched to a gene: 9. Per the germline V gene, CDR1 is LNHDA and CDR2 is SQIVND (reference sequence). CDR3 region: CASSIGGQAEEKLFF. CDR3 DNA: TGTGCCAGTAGTATCGGAGGACAGGCGGAGGAAAAACTGTTTTTT.

On this clone: The sample carries other DNA sequences with the same CDR3. J is TRBJ1-5 and V is TRBV12-3 or TRBV12-4; a possible D gene is TRBD1 (5 bases). This CDR3 region has 12 residues. Trimming took off 7 bases at V and 5 bases at J, with 9 bases between the two ends. The CDR3 region has the DNA TGTGCCAGCACTAGGGGCGATCAGCCCCAGCATTTT. Protein sequence: CASTRGDQPQHF.

The table lists this clone with a count of one. The rearrangement joins TRBV18 to TRBJ1-4; TRBD1 matches at 7 bases. Per germline, CDR1 KGHSH and CDR2 LQKENI. After removal of 2 bases from V and 6 bases from J, the junction contained 6 bases not matched to a gene. This CDR3 has 15 amino acids. The CDR3, as DNA: TGTGCCAGCTCACCATCGGCAGGGGGGTATGAAAAACTGTTTTTT. Amino acid sequence: CASSPSAGGYEKLFF.

The V and J genes are TRBV4-1 and TRBJ1-6, with D uncertain. Germline CDR1 and CDR2: MGHRA and YSYEKL. The CDR3 loop spans 15 amino acids. Trimming removed 4 bases from V and 10 bases from J, with 17 bases in between. CDR3 loop: CASSPLVVGGSPLHF. The CDR3, as DNA: TGCGCCAGCAGCCCCTTGGTTGTAGGTGGCTCACCCCTCCACTTT.

This clone was observed at least ten times. The same CDR3 is also encoded by other DNA sequences in this sample. CDR3 in DNA: TGTGCCAGCAGCTTGATTGCAACTAATGAAAAACTGTTTTTT. Protein: CASSLIATNEKLFF. The chain has TRBV5-6 and TRBJ1-4; no clear D gene. This CDR3 is built from 14 residues. V lost 1 base and J 0 bases, leaving 4 bases between the germline ends. CDR1 SGHDT and CDR2 YYEEEE come from the germline V gene. The complete variable domain, with remaining parts taken from reference TRBV5-6 and TRBJ1-4, reads DAGVTQSPTHLIKTRGQQVTLRCSPKSGHDTVSWYQQALGQGPQFIFQYYEEEERQRGNFPDRFSGHQFPNYSSELNVNALLLGDSALYLCASSLIATNEKLFFGSGTQLSVL.

CDR3 region: CASSSTIWDRPGRTGELFF. In nucleotides, the CDR3 is TGTGCCAGCAGCTCCACAATATGGGACAGGCCGGGGCGCACCGGGGAGCTGTTTTTT. The chain combines TRBV7-9 with TRBJ2-2, with 8 bases that match TRBD1. V trimming: 4 bases; J trimming: 4 bases; junction bases outside the gene matches: 17. The CDR3 length is 19 residues. Germline CDR1 is SEHNR and CDR2 is FQNEAQ (reference sequence).

The chain links TRBV5-1 to TRBJ2-7; perhaps D is TRBD1 or TRBD2 (5 bases each). V was clipped by 2 bases and J by 2 bases, with 11 bases between them. This CDR3 is built from 14 residues. Germline lookup yields CDR1 SGHRS and CDR2 YFSETQ. The DNA of the CDR3 is TGCGCCAGCAGCTTTCGGGGCAGCCCCTACGAGCAGTACTTC. As protein: CASSFRGSPYEQYF.

This clone was observed once. This chain joins TRBV29-1 and TRBJ2-2; D assignment may be TRBD1 or TRBD2 (5 bases each). The CDR3 runs 12 residues. Germline-derived CDR1 and CDR2 are SQVTM and ANQGSEA. Trimming took off 3 bases at V and 4 bases at J, with 6 bases between the two ends. CDR3 nucleotide sequence: TGCAGCGTTGATGGGGGCACCGGGGAGCTGTTTTTT. Its protein is CSVDGGTGELFF.